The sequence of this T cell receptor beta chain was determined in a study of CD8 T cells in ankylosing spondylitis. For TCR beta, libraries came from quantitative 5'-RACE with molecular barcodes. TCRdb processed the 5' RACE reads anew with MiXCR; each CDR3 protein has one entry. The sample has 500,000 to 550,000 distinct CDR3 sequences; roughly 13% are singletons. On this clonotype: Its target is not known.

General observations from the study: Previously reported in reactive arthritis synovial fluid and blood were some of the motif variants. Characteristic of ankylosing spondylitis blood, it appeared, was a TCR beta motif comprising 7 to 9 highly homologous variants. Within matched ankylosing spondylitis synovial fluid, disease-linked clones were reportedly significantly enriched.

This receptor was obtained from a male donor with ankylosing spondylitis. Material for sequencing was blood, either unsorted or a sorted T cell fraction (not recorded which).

This CDR3 is CSAGGGPRGVEKLFF. The DNA for the CDR3 is TGCAGTGCTGGTGGCGGGCCCCGGGGGGTTGAAAAACTGTTTTTT. This chain uses TRBV20-1 with TRBJ1-4; TRBD1 might be the D (5 bases). Germline V gives CDR1 DFQATT, CDR2 SNEGSKA (reference sequence). V was shortened by 5 bases and J by 7 bases, with 20 bases between the two germline ends. This CDR3 has 15 residues.